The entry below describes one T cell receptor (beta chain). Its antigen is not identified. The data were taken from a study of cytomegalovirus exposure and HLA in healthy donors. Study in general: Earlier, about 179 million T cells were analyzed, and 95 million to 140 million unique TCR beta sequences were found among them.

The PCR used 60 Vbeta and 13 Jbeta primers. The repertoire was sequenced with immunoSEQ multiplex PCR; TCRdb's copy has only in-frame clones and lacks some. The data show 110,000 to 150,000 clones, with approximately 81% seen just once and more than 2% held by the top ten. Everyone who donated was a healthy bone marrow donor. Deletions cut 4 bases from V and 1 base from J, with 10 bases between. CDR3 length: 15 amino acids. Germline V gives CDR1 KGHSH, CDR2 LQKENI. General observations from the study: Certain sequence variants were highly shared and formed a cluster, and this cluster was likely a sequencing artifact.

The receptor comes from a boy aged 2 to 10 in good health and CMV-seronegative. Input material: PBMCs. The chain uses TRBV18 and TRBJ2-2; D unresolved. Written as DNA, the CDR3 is TGTGCCAGCTCACAGGATAGCCTGAACACCGGGGAGCTGTTTTTT. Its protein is CASSQDSLNTGELFF.